This is a list of T cell receptor beta chains from one sample in a study of T cell responses to AZD1222 COVID-19 vaccine. This table comes from immunoSEQ multiplex PCR, and its TCRdb copy is limited to in-frame clones, with some not included. Among some 190,000 clones listed, about 93% were seen once. This material consisted of peripheral blood, taken 28 days after the second AZD1222 dose. The receptors originated from an adult who received the AZD1222 COVID-19 vaccine. CDR3s include the opening cysteine and the closing phenylalanine or tryptophan. A D gene is named only where the DNA matches it firmly. Size is omitted from some rows. Given values are once, few, many or a class for expanded clones.

abundance: .; j_gene: TRBJ1-5; d_gene: .; v_gene: TRBV28; CDR3aa: CASSLLGRSAPPQHF; CDR3nt: TGTGCCAGCAGTTTATTAGGGAGGTCCGCACCCCCCCAGCATTTT
abundance: .; j_gene: TRBJ2-5; d_gene: .; v_gene: TRBV18; CDR3aa: CASSRDLQETQYF; CDR3nt: TGTGCCAGCTCCCGGGACCTCCAAGAGACCCAGTACTTC
abundance: .; j_gene: TRBJ1-4; d_gene: .; v_gene: TRBV19; CDR3aa: CASSILAEAGINEKLFF; CDR3nt: TGTGCCAGTAGTATATTAGCGGAAGCGGGTATCAATGAAAAACTGTTTTTT
abundance: .; j_gene: TRBJ2-7; d_gene: TRBD2; v_gene: TRBV19; CDR3aa: CASSISLAGGPYEQYF; CDR3nt: TGTGCCAGTAGTATCTCCCTAGCGGGGGGGCCGTACGAGCAGTACTTC
abundance: .; j_gene: TRBJ2-5; d_gene: TRBD2; v_gene: TRBV4-2; CDR3aa: CASSQGRLAGSGETQYF; CDR3nt: TGTGCCAGCAGCCAAGGTAGACTAGCGGGGTCAGGAGAGACCCAGTACTTC
abundance: .; j_gene: TRBJ2-3; d_gene: TRBD2; v_gene: TRBV7-9; CDR3aa: CASSSLAGGLTDTQYF; CDR3nt: TGTGCCAGCAGTTCTTTGGCGGGGGGCCTCACAGATACGCAGTATTTT
abundance: few; j_gene: TRBJ1-2; d_gene: TRBD1; v_gene: TRBV19; CDR3aa: CASSPGTGKGGYGYTF; CDR3nt: TGTGCCAGTAGTCCTGGGACAGGGAAGGGCGGCTATGGCTACACCTTC
abundance: .; j_gene: TRBJ2-3; d_gene: TRBD2; v_gene: TRBV5-1; CDR3aa: CASSSGTSGMLADTQYF; CDR3nt: TGCGCCAGCAGCTCCGGTACTAGCGGGATGCTTGCAGATACGCAGTATTTT
abundance: .; j_gene: TRBJ2-7; d_gene: .; v_gene: TRBV28; CDR3aa: CASVRDYEQYF; CDR3nt: TGTGCCAGCGTCCGGGACTACGAGCAGTACTTC
abundance: .; j_gene: TRBJ1-1; d_gene: TRBD1; v_gene: TRBV19; CDR3aa: CASSGDREAFF; CDR3nt: TGTGCCAGTAGTGGGGACAGGGAAGCTTTCTTT
abundance: .; j_gene: TRBJ1-5; d_gene: .; v_gene: TRBV15; CDR3aa: CATSRDRGSNQPQHF; CDR3nt: TGTGCCACCAGCAGAGATAGGGGAAGCAATCAGCCCCAGCATTTT
abundance: .; j_gene: TRBJ1-1; d_gene: .; v_gene: TRBV5-4; CDR3aa: CASSLGFGDTEAFF; CDR3nt: TGTGCCAGCAGCTTGGGGTTTGGGGACACTGAAGCTTTCTTT
abundance: .; j_gene: TRBJ2-3; d_gene: TRBD2; v_gene: TRBV7-9; CDR3aa: CASSDSGAVDTQYF; CDR3nt: TGTGCCAGCAGCGATAGCGGGGCGGTAGATACGCAGTATTTT
abundance: .; j_gene: TRBJ1-1; d_gene: .; v_gene: TRBV28; CDR3aa: CASSLKVGGRTEAFF; CDR3nt: TGTGCCAGCAGTTTAAAGGTGGGGGGGCGGACTGAAGCTTTCTTT
abundance: .; j_gene: TRBJ1-1; d_gene: .; v_gene: TRBV7-9; CDR3aa: CASSFPDRNTEAFF; CDR3nt: TGTGCCAGCAGCTTCCCGGACAGAAACACTGAAGCTTTCTTT
abundance: .; j_gene: TRBJ2-5; d_gene: .; v_gene: TRBV5-3; CDR3aa: CARSPKTRKQETQYF; CDR3nt: TGTGCCAGAAGCCCAAAGACTAGGAAGCAAGAGACCCAGTACTTC
abundance: .; j_gene: TRBJ2-1; d_gene: .; v_gene: TRBV7-6; CDR3aa: CASSLGGASSEQFF; CDR3nt: TGTGCCAGCAGCTTAGGGGGGGCGTCGAGTGAGCAGTTCTTC
abundance: .; j_gene: TRBJ2-3; d_gene: .; v_gene: TRBV5-1; CDR3aa: CASSLAGASSTDTQYF; CDR3nt: TGCGCCAGCAGCTTGGCTGGGGCATCCAGCACAGATACGCAGTATTTT
abundance: .; j_gene: TRBJ1-5; d_gene: .; v_gene: TRBV5-1; CDR3aa: CASSLGPGGGDQPQHF; CDR3nt: TGCGCCAGCAGCTTAGGGCCCGGGGGAGGGGATCAGCCCCAGCATTTT
abundance: .; j_gene: TRBJ1-4; d_gene: TRBD1; v_gene: TRBV30; CDR3aa: CASGGDSTATNEKLFF; CDR3nt: TGTGCCTCGGGGGGGGACAGCACGGCAACTAATGAAAAACTGTTTTTT
abundance: .; j_gene: TRBJ1-6; d_gene: .; v_gene: TRBV11-2; CDR3aa: CASSLARSPLHF; CDR3nt: TGTGCCAGCAGCCTGGCGCGTTCACCCCTCCACTTT
abundance: .; j_gene: TRBJ2-1; d_gene: .; v_gene: TRBV6-6; CDR3aa: CASRINSYNEQFF; CDR3nt: TGTGCCAGCAGGATTAACTCCTACAATGAGCAGTTCTTC
abundance: .; j_gene: TRBJ1-1; d_gene: .; v_gene: TRBV2; CDR3aa: CASSERAGANTEAFF; CDR3nt: TGTGCCAGCAGTGAAAGGGCAGGGGCGAACACTGAAGCTTTCTTT
abundance: .; j_gene: TRBJ1-5; d_gene: .; v_gene: TRBV11-2; CDR3aa: CASSLGRGDQPQHF; CDR3nt: TGTGCCAGCAGCTTAGGCCGCGGAGATCAGCCCCAGCATTTT
abundance: .; j_gene: TRBJ1-2; d_gene: .; v_gene: TRBV7-3; CDR3aa: CASSLKPNGYGYTF; CDR3nt: TGTGCCAGCAGCTTAAAACCCAATGGATATGGCTACACCTTC
abundance: .; j_gene: TRBJ1-5; d_gene: .; v_gene: TRBV5-5; CDR3aa: CASSTVGDRINQPQHF; CDR3nt: TGTGCCAGCAGCACCGTTGGGGATAGAATCAATCAGCCCCAGCATTTT
abundance: .; j_gene: TRBJ2-5; d_gene: .; v_gene: TRBV9; CDR3aa: CASSADRGLGETQYF; CDR3nt: TGTGCCAGCAGCGCCGACCGGGGGTTGGGAGAGACCCAGTACTTC
abundance: once; j_gene: TRBJ1-4; d_gene: .; v_gene: TRBV28; CDR3aa: CASTPYRGPNEKLFF; CDR3nt: TGTGCCAGCACTCCGTACCGGGGACCGAATGAAAAACTGTTTTTT